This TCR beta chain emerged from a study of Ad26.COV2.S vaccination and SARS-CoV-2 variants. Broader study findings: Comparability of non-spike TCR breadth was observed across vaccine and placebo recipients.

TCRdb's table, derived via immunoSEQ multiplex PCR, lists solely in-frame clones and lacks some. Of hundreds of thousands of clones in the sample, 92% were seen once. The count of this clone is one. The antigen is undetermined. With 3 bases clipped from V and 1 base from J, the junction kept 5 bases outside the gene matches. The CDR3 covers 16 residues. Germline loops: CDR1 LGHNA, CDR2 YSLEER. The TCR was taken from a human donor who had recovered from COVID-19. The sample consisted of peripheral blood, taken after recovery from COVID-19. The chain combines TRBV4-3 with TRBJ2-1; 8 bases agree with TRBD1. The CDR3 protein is CASSHADRGSYNEQFF. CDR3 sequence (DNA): TGCGCCAGCAGCCACGCCGACAGGGGATCCTACAATGAGCAGTTCTTC.